Listed below are T cell receptor beta chains from one sample, sequenced in a study of blood T cell repertoires in COVID-19. Libraries were prepared by immunoSEQ multiplex PCR; TCRdb keeps only in-frame clonotypes and omits some of them. The top ten clones hold 8.8% of a sample with about 50,000 clones, approximately 84% of them seen once. The sequencing sample was made of peripheral blood. The receptors derive from a man in his 60s with acute or convalescent COVID-19. Both conserved end residues are part of each CDR3. The D gene is left open where the match is weak. The size of a clone is reported for some rows only, either as once, few or many, or as a class for expanded clones.

d_call,cdr3_length,j_call,clone_size,v_call,cdr3_nt,cdr3_aa
TRBD1,13,TRBJ2-5,few,TRBV2,TGTGCCAGCAGCTCCCGGGACAGGGGGGACCAGTACTTC,CASSSRDRGDQYF
-,14,TRBJ2-2,-,TRBV2,TGTGCCAGCAGTGACCAGGCGACCACCGGGGAGCTGTTTTTT,CASSDQATTGELFF
TRBD1,15,TRBJ1-1,-,TRBV9,TGTGCCAGCAGCCCCGGGACAGGGGAGAACACTGAAGCTTTCTTT,CASSPGTGENTEAFF
-,11,TRBJ2-7,few,TRBV29-1,TGCAGCGTTGATATCATGAGCGAGCAGTACTTC,CSVDIMSEQYF
TRBD2,19,TRBJ2-1,-,TRBV11-2,TGTGCCAGCAGCTTAGTGTCCTACTTTGCTAGCGGGGGGGCCGGTGAGCAGTTCTTC,CASSLVSYFASGGAGEQFF
-,16,TRBJ2-1,-,TRBV5-1,TGCGCCAGCAGCCGGATGCAGGGGAGCTCCTACAATGAGCAGTTCTTC,CASSRMQGSSYNEQFF
TRBD1,16,TRBJ2-1,-,TRBV24-1,TGTGCCACCAGTGATTTGTATATTAGGGGGCAAGGTGAGCAGTTCTTC,CATSDLYIRGQGEQFF
TRBD2,15,TRBJ2-1,-,TRBV6-5,TGTGCCAGCAGTTACGGGACTAGCGGGGGGGATGAGCAGTTCTTC,CASSYGTSGGDEQFF
-,15,TRBJ1-5,-,TRBV7-2,TGTGCCAGCAGCTTCTCTCAGGAAATCAATCAGCCCCAGCATTTT,CASSFSQEINQPQHF
-,14,TRBJ1-2,-,TRBV19,TGTGCCAGTAGTATAATCCCTCCGGAGTATGGCTACACCTTC,CASSIIPPEYGYTF
-,14,TRBJ1-1,few,TRBV7-8,TGTGCCAGCAGCCCTATCGGGGGGCCCACTGAAGCTTTCTTT,CASSPIGGPTEAFF
TRBD1,15,TRBJ2-2,-,TRBV7-9,TGTGCCAGCAGCCCCGACAGGGTTGGCACCGGGGAGCTGTTTTTT,CASSPDRVGTGELFF
-,15,TRBJ2-7,-,TRBV7-2,TGTGCCAGCAGCTTGGGGGCAGCGCCGTACTACGAGCAGTACTTC,CASSLGAAPYYEQYF
-,13,TRBJ1-2,once,TRBV7-2,TGTGCCAGCAGCTTTGCCGGAGAAGAGGGCTACACCTTC,CASSFAGEEGYTF
-,13,TRBJ1-3,-,TRBV10-3,TGTGCCAACCCACAGGATCAGCGAAACACCATATATTTT,CANPQDQRNTIYF
-,16,TRBJ2-5,once,TRBV9,TGTGCCAGCAGCGTGGGCGGGGGCTCGTACCAAGAGACCCAGTACTTC,CASSVGGGSYQETQYF
-,15,TRBJ2-4,-,TRBV6-1,TGTGCCAGCAGTGAAGAGGGGGAGGCCAAAAACATTCAGTACTTC,CASSEEGEAKNIQYF
-,15,TRBJ2-5,-,TRBV28,TGTGCCAGCAGTTTATCCGGGAGCTCTCGAGAGACCCAGTACTTC,CASSLSGSSRETQYF
TRBD1,15,TRBJ1-5,-,TRBV10-3,TGTGCCACAACCCAAACACAGGGGGAAAATCAGCCCCAGCATTTT,CATTQTQGENQPQHF
TRBD1,15,TRBJ2-7,-,TRBV5-1,TGCGCCAGCAGCTTGTTACAGGGGGCAAACGGGGAGCAGTACTTC,CASSLLQGANGEQYF
-,12,TRBJ2-7,few,TRBV7-9,TGTGCCAGCAGCCCGGGGACTTACGAGCAGTACTTC,CASSPGTYEQYF